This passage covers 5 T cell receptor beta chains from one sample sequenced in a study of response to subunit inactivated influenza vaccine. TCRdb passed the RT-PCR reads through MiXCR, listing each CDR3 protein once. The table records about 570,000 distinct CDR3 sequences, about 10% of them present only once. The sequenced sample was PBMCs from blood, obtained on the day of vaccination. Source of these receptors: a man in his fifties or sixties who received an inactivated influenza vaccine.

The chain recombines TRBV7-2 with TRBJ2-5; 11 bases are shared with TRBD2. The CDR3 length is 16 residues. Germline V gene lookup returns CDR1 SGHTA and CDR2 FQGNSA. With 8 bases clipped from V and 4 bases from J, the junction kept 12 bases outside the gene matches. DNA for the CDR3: TGTGCCAGCTTAGTGGCTAGCGGGGGGTCTCCAGAGACCCAGTACTTC. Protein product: CASLVASGGSPETQYF.

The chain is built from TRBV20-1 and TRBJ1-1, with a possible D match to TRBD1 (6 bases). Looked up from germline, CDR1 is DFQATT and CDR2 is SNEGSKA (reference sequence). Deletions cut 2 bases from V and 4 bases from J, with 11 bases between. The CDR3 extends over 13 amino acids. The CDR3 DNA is TGCAGTGCTAGAAAAGGGGGTGGCACTGAAGCTTTCTTT. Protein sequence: CSARKGGGTEAFF.

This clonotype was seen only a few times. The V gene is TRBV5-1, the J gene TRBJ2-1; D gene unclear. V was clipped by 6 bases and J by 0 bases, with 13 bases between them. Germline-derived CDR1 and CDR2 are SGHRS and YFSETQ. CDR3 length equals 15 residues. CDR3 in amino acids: CASTVDTNSYNEQFF. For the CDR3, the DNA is TGCGCCAGCACGGTCGACACCAACTCCTACAATGAGCAGTTCTTC.

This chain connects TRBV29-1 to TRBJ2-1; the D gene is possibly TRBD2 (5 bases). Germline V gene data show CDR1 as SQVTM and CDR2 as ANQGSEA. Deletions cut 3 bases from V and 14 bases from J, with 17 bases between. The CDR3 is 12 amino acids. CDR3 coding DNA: TGCAGCGTTGAGCGGGCCCCTTGGGATGAGTTCTTC. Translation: CSVERAPWDEFF.

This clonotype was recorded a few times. The CDR3 region has the DNA TGTGCCAGCAGCAAAAGCTTCCAGAGAGAGACCCAGTACTTC. It specifies CASSKSFQRETQYF. This sequence joins TRBV3-1 and TRBJ2-5; D call uncertain. CDR3 length equals 14 residues. Germline V lookup: CDR1 LGHDT, CDR2 YNNKEL (reference sequence). Trimming took 5 bases from V and 4 from J, leaving 14 bases between them.